The present T cell receptor (beta chain) was sequenced within a study of graft-versus-host responses after intestinal transplantation. Study as a whole: All recipients were transplanted with multivisceral, liver-intestinal, or isolated intestinal grafts. The study's findings and limits: Allograft clonal ratios (graft-versus-host to host-versus-graft) were high in patients who had graft-donor T cell macrochimerism. Maximum circulating GvH clone levels tracked with early post-transplant HvG decreases.

Germline V gene lookup returns CDR1 MDHEN and CDR2 SYDVKM. The J segment lost 12 bases and the V segment lost 7 bases, leaving 26 bases of the junction unmatched. This CDR3 has 19 amino acids. TCRdb's copy holds only in-frame clones and misses some; the assay was immunoSEQ multiplex PCR. The table records more than 100,000 clones, approximately 95% of them present only once. Remarks on this clone: Its antigen remains unknown.

This TCR was recovered from a human donor who received an intestinal transplant. V is TRBV28 and J is TRBJ2-1; 11 positions agree with TRBD2. This specimen was unstimulated CD8+ T cells sorted from spleen or lymph node cells, taken before intestinal transplant. CDR3 DNA sequence: TGTGCCAGCAAAGCGGGGACAGGGACTAGCGGACCCTTACAGAATCGGCAGTTCTTC. It encodes CASKAGTGTSGPLQNRQFF.